The 30 T cell receptor beta chains listed next were all sequenced from one sample in a study of graft-versus-host responses after intestinal transplantation. Their antigens are not known. Sequencing was performed with immunoSEQ multiplex PCR; in TCRdb, only in-frame clones are kept and a portion is missing. Altogether about 110,000 clones are present, about 94% being singletons, with the ten largest covering roughly 0.5%. Sample: unstimulated CD8+ T cells sorted from spleen or lymph node cells, taken before intestinal transplant. The receptors originated from a human donor who received an intestinal transplant.

The chain links TRBV5-6 to TRBJ2-3; D remains unclear. The V gene's germline CDR1 is SGHDT and CDR2 YYEEEE. The V gene lost 0 bases and the J gene lost 4 bases, with 18 bases spanning the gap. The CDR3 runs 17 residues. CDR3 region: CASSLAGDNLGPDTQYF. The CDR3 bases are TGTGCCAGCAGCTTGGCCGGAGACAACCTCGGCCCAGATACGCAGTATTTT. The variable domain in full, with the rest retrieved from reference TRBV5-6 and TRBJ2-3, is DAGVTQSPTHLIKTRGQQVTLRCSPKSGHDTVSWYQQALGQGPQFIFQYYEEEERQRGNFPDRFSGHQFPNYSSELNVNALLLGDSALYLCASSLAGDNLGPDTQYFGPGTRLTVL.

The chain links TRBV4-1 to TRBJ1-4; weak D call: TRBD1 (6 bases). Trimming removed 1 base at V and 8 bases at J, with 17 bases between. In germline, CDR1 is MGHRA, CDR2 YSYEKL. This CDR3 has 16 amino acids. The CDR3 DNA reads TGCGCCAGCAGCCAAGTGTTGGGGGGGCTAAGAGAAAAACTGTTTTTT. Its translation is CASSQVLGGLREKLFF.

This chain connects TRBV7-3 to TRBJ2-3; D gene ambiguous. In germline, CDR1 is SGHTA, CDR2 FQGTGA. The CDR3 has 14 residues. The V end lost 1 base, the J end lost 0 bases, and 5 bases lay between the germline ends. In DNA form, the CDR3 reads TGTGCCAGCAGCTTAATCGGCAGCACAGATACGCAGTATTTT. Protein: CASSLIGSTDTQYF.

The chain combines TRBV7-6 with TRBJ2-5; 11 bases are a match to TRBD2. Per germline, CDR1 SGHVS and CDR2 FNYEAQ. The CDR3 length is 18 residues. The ends lost 5 bases at V and 0 bases at J; junction bases unmatched: 11. This chain's CDR3 is CASSLPGTSGLYQETQYF. The CDR3 nucleotides are TGTGCCAGCAGCCTTCCCGGGACTAGCGGTTTATACCAAGAGACCCAGTACTTC.

The gene calls are TRBV29-1 and TRBJ2-3, with TRBD2 identical over 7 bases. This CDR3 is 15 amino acids long. Germline CDR1 is SQVTM and CDR2 is ANQGSEA. Trimming took 1 base from V and 0 from J; bases not matched to a gene: 4. CDR3 in amino acids: CSVEGLADSTDTQYF. CDR3 coding DNA: TGCAGCGTTGAAGGGCTAGCGGACAGCACAGATACGCAGTATTTT.

This chain links TRBV27 with TRBJ1-1; 7 nucleotides align to TRBD1. V was clipped by 3 bases and J by 7 bases; unmatched bases: 11. The germline CDR1 and CDR2 sequences are MNHEY and SMNVEV (reference sequence). The CDR3 length is 15 residues. CDR3 residues: CASSFSGGGLNEAFF. Here the CDR3 DNA reads TGTGCCAGCAGTTTCTCAGGGGGTGGTTTAAATGAAGCTTTCTTT.

The rearrangement joins TRBV27 to TRBJ2-7; D may be TRBD1 (5 bases). Trimming left V 4 bases short and J 0 bases short, with 28 bases between. From germline, CDR1 is MNHEY and CDR2 SMNVEV (reference sequence). The CDR3 runs to 20 residues. The CDR3 sequence: CASSYGDEATAKSSSYEQYF. The DNA for the CDR3 is TGTGCCAGCAGTTATGGCGACGAGGCGACAGCCAAATCAAGCTCCTACGAGCAGTACTTC.

The chain is built from TRBV5-5 and TRBJ2-1; weak D call: TRBD2 (6 bases). V was cut by 4 bases and J by 5 bases, with 16 bases left in between. CDR3 size: 15 residues. Germline-derived CDR1 and CDR2 are SGHKS and YYEKEE (reference sequence). CDR3 loop: CASSVWLGGDNEQFF. For the CDR3, the DNA is TGTGCCAGCAGCGTATGGTTGGGGGGAGACAATGAGCAGTTCTTC.

This clone was counted a single time. The chain combines TRBV5-4 with TRBJ1-2; D gene unclear. CDR1 is SGHNT, CDR2 YYREEE, per germline (reference sequence). This CDR3 has 14 amino acids. V shed 3 bases and J shed 3 bases, with 12 bases lying between them. CDR3 bases: TGTGCCAGCAGCTCGAGAGGGCCGCACTATGGCTACACCTTC. Its translation is CASSSRGPHYGYTF.

The chain recombines TRBV15 with TRBJ2-1, with TRBD1 matching 9 bases. This CDR3 is built from 17 residues. Trimming took 1 base from V and 8 from J; bases not matched to a gene: 12. Germline-derived CDR1 and CDR2 are LNHNV and YYDKDF (reference sequence). This chain's CDR3 is CATSRGIADRGTDEQFF. The DNA for the CDR3 is TGTGCCACCAGCAGAGGCATAGCGGACAGGGGTACCGATGAGCAGTTCTTC.

The chain joins TRBV4-2 to TRBJ2-7; possible D gene TRBD2, 6 bases. Germline-derived CDR1 and CDR2 are LGHNA and YNFKEQ. The CDR3 spans 18 residues. Trimming cost V 0 bases and J 4 bases, with 22 bases left between them. The CDR3 sequence: CASSQEKASGLELYEQYF. The CDR3 nucleotides are TGTGCCAGCAGCCAAGAGAAAGCGAGCGGGCTAGAACTATACGAGCAGTACTTC.

V usage is TRBV19 and J usage is TRBJ2-3; 9 bases map to TRBD2. The trim removed 2 bases at V and 2 bases at J, leaving 5 bases unmatched. This CDR3 contains 16 residues. Germline CDR1 is LNHDA and CDR2 is SQIVND (reference sequence). CDR3 region: CASSIMGLASTDTQYF. The CDR3 DNA reads as TGTGCCAGTAGTATAATGGGACTAGCATCCACAGATACGCAGTATTTT.

The chain recombines TRBV5-1 with TRBJ2-4; 12 bases fit TRBD2. CDR1 is SGHRS and CDR2 is YFSETQ in the germline V gene. V was clipped by 5 bases and J by 5 bases; unmatched bases: 2. This CDR3 comprises 14 residues. The CDR3 sequence is CASRTSGRQNIQYF. The CDR3 DNA reads TGCGCCAGCAGAACTAGCGGGAGGCAAAACATTCAGTACTTC.

The J gene is TRBJ2-7, the V gene TRBV7-8, with 11 nucleotides matching TRBD1. This CDR3 region has 14 residues. Germline lookup yields CDR1 SGHVS and CDR2 FQNEAQ. Trimming removed 5 bases from V and 5 bases from J; junction bases left unmatched: 5. The CDR3 DNA is TGTGCCAGCAGCCCCTGGACAGGGGGCAACGAGCAGTACTTC. It translates to CASSPWTGGNEQYF.

The V and J genes are TRBV5-6 and TRBJ1-5; D is unresolved. V shed 0 bases and J shed 9 bases, with 10 bases lying between them. Per germline, CDR1 SGHDT and CDR2 YYEEEE. The CDR3 loop spans 13 amino acids. The CDR3 here is CASSLAQWGPQHF. The DNA of the CDR3 is TGTGCCAGCAGCTTGGCCCAGTGGGGGCCCCAGCATTTT.

The chain combines TRBV19 with TRBJ1-2, with 7 bases lining up with TRBD1. The V and J ends lost 7 bases and 5 bases, in that order; junction bases with no gene match: 4. This CDR3 is 12 amino acids long. Germline V gives CDR1 LNHDA, CDR2 SQIVND (reference sequence). This CDR3 reads CASTRGGYGYTF. Written as DNA, the CDR3 is TGTGCCAGTACCAGGGGGGGATATGGCTACACCTTC.

The J gene is TRBJ2-7, the V gene TRBV5-4, with 9 bases that match TRBD1. Germline CDR1 reads SGHNT; CDR2 reads YYREEE (reference sequence). The CDR3 totals 13 residues. Trimming took 4 bases from V and 2 from J; bases not matched to a gene: 1. The CDR3 DNA sequence: TGTGCCAGCAGCGGACAGGGGACCTACGAGCAGTACTTC. This codes for CASSGQGTYEQYF.

The chain has TRBV7-3 and TRBJ2-3, with D possibly TRBD2 on 7 matching bases. The CDR3 sequence is 15 residues long. Trimming pared 4 bases from V and 3 bases from J, leaving 14 bases between. Germline V gene sequence: CDR1 SGHTA, CDR2 FQGTGA. The chain's CDR3 is CASSSGGGKTDTQYF. The CDR3 bases are TGTGCCAGCAGCTCGGGGGGCGGGAAGACAGATACGCAGTATTTT.

This chain uses TRBV7-6 with TRBJ1-4, with D uncertain. Germline V gene sequence: CDR1 SGHVS, CDR2 FNYEAQ. The V gene lost 0 bases and the J gene lost 8 bases, with 10 bases spanning the gap. The CDR3 runs to 14 residues. In nucleotides, the CDR3 is TGTGCCAGCAGCTTAGCCTCGAGAGGCGAAAAACTGTTTTTT. The encoded protein is CASSLASRGEKLFF.

The V and J genes are TRBV6-5 and TRBJ2-7; 8 bases match TRBD1. From germline, CDR1 is MNHEY and CDR2 SVGAGI. The V and J ends lost 6 bases and 6 bases, in that order; junction bases with no gene match: 4. CDR3 length equals 12 residues. The CDR3 is CASSDRGSEQYF. The CDR3 DNA reads TGTGCCAGCAGCGACAGGGGCTCCGAGCAGTACTTC.

This chain connects TRBV9 to TRBJ1-2; tentative D call: TRBD1 (5 bases). Per the germline V gene, CDR1 is SGDLS and CDR2 is YYNGEE. The CDR3 is made up of 13 amino acids. Deletions cut 3 bases from V and 8 bases from J, with 14 bases between. The CDR3 region is CASSGDRLRGYTF. The CDR3 DNA sequence: TGTGCCAGCAGCGGCGACAGATTAAGGGGCTACACCTTC.

The chain recombines TRBV7-8 with TRBJ2-7; D call uncertain. The CDR3 length is 15 residues. Germline-derived CDR1 and CDR2 are SGHVS and FQNEAQ. V was pared by 1 base and J by 0 bases, with 10 bases between. In DNA form, the CDR3 reads TGTGCCAGCAGCTTAGAACCCGGCAGCTCCTACGAGCAGTACTTC. Translation gives CASSLEPGSSYEQYF. The full variable domain, with the rest looked up from reference TRBV7-8 and TRBJ2-7, is GAGVSQSPRYKVAKRGQDVALRCDPISGHVSLFWYQQALGQGPEFLTYFQNEAQLDKSGLPSDRFFAERPEGSVSTLKIQRTQQEDSAVYLCASSLEPGSSYEQYFGPGTRLTVT.

The gene calls are TRBV5-6 and TRBJ1-1; D perhaps matches TRBD1 (5 bases). The germline V and J ends were trimmed by 0 bases and 12 bases, with 12 bases remaining between them. This CDR3 has 12 residues. CDR1 SGHDT and CDR2 YYEEEE come from the germline V gene. Here the CDR3 reads CASSLGGVFTFF. CDR3 DNA: TGTGCCAGCAGCTTGGGGGGGGTATTTACTTTCTTT. Complete variable domain (other parts from reference TRBV5-6 and TRBJ1-1): DAGVTQSPTHLIKTRGQQVTLRCSPKSGHDTVSWYQQALGQGPQFIFQYYEEEERQRGNFPDRFSGHQFPNYSSELNVNALLLGDSALYLCASSLGGVFTFFGQGTRLTVV.

The gene calls are TRBV27 and TRBJ2-7, with 7 bases identical to TRBD1. Germline trimming cut 4 bases from V and 3 bases from J; bases unmatched to any gene: 0. Germline loops: CDR1 MNHEY, CDR2 SMNVEV (reference sequence). This CDR3 region has 12 residues. The DNA of the CDR3 is TGTGCCAGCAGTTGGACAGGCTACGAGCAGTACTTC. As protein: CASSWTGYEQYF.

V and J are TRBV27 and TRBJ2-1; TRBD1 matches at 9 bases. V shed 4 bases and J 4 bases; nucleotides not matched to a gene: 8. The CDR3 is 16 amino acids. Germline assignment: CDR1 MNHEY and CDR2 SMNVEV (reference sequence). The CDR3 spells CASSSIQGALYNEQFF. CDR3 DNA sequence: TGTGCCAGCAGTTCGATACAGGGGGCGTTGTACAATGAGCAGTTCTTC.

The gene calls are TRBV15 and TRBJ2-4; D is perhaps TRBD1 (6 bases). With 0 bases removed from V and 11 bases from J, the gap between germline ends came to 17 bases. Germline assignment: CDR1 LNHNV and CDR2 YYDKDF (reference sequence). The CDR3 runs 15 residues. In nucleotides, the CDR3 is TGTGCCACCAGCAGAGACTCCGGTACGAACAGGGTTCAGTACTTC. As protein: CATSRDSGTNRVQYF. The full variable domain, completed using reference TRBV15 and TRBJ2-4, is DAMVIQNPRYQVTQFGKPVTLSCSQTLNHNVMYWYQQKSSQAPKLLFHYYDKDFNNEADTPDNFQSRRPNTSFCFLDIRSPGLGDTAMYLCATSRDSGTNRVQYFGAGTRLSVL.

This clone was seen a single time. V and J are TRBV7-6 and TRBJ1-5; D remains unclear. The V gene's germline CDR1 is SGHVS and CDR2 FNYEAQ. The CDR3 consists of 16 residues. The V end was cut by 1 base, the J end by 1 base, with 11 bases between. Here the CDR3 DNA reads TGTGCCAGCAGCTTAGGAGTGGAAGGAAGCAATCAGCCCCAGCATTTT. This translates into CASSLGVEGSNQPQHF.

This chain links TRBV6-1 with TRBJ2-7; 11 bases fit TRBD2. Unmatched junction bases numbered 6, after V lost 3 bases and J lost 5 bases. This CDR3 region has 15 residues. The V gene's germline CDR1 is MNHNS and CDR2 SASEGT. CDR3 protein: CASSDRGLAGHEQYF. CDR3 coding DNA: TGTGCCAGCAGTGATCGAGGACTAGCGGGCCACGAGCAGTACTTC.

This clone was counted a single time. The chain recombines TRBV19 with TRBJ1-1, with no clear D. V shed 3 bases and J shed 1 base, with 18 bases lying between them. The CDR3 contains 17 residues. Per the germline V gene, CDR1 is LNHDA and CDR2 is SQIVND (reference sequence). The CDR3 region is CASSMEGMPLANTEAFF. In DNA form, the CDR3 reads TGTGCCAGTAGTATGGAGGGCATGCCTCTTGCGAACACTGAAGCTTTCTTT.

The chain recombines TRBV11-2 with TRBJ2-2, with 9 bases identical to TRBD1. The V gene end was trimmed by 5 bases and the J gene end by 5 bases; junction bases not matched to a gene: 9. The germline CDR1 and CDR2 sequences are SGHAT and FQNNGV. CDR3 length: 16 amino acids. CDR3 amino acids: CASSVYAGTGTGELFF. The CDR3 region has the DNA TGTGCCAGCAGCGTATATGCCGGGACAGGGACCGGGGAGCTGTTTTTT.